This T cell receptor (beta chain) was sequenced in a study of shared clonotypes between healthy human individuals (dated by TCRdb to 2018 to 2021). Describing the broader study: The cohort comprised a couple of women and a few men aged 18 to 49 years. For each donor, three plates each were used for CD4 naive and CD4 memory, two plates were used for CD8 naive, and one plate was used for CD8 memory. Blood TCR repertoires of a handful of healthy adults were deeply sequenced to estimate repertoire size and the extent of clonotype sharing between individuals. To increase sequencing depth and limit assay-specific biases, different laboratories used diverse techniques to prepare libraries and sequence TCR repertoires. Between about 0.94 and 10 billion PBMCs per donor were obtained by leukapheresis. Overall study results and their limits: About 5% of naive CD4, 3.5% of naive CD8, around 2.3% of memory CD4, and roughly 0.4% of memory CD8 clonotypes were shared across a few donors. Rarefaction of sorted-subset datasets indicated incomplete sequencing despite the large sequencing depth. Sampling was restricted to blood, and TCR repertoires in tissue are likely to differ from TCR repertoires in blood. Compared with non-shared clonotypes, clonotypes shared by all four sorted-subset donors had higher generation probabilities. Estimated clonotype richness was generally larger for naive than for memory subsets. Pairwise subsampling indicated that sequencing depth was expected to affect the degree of clonotype sharing among donors. The small number of donors limited the genetic and exposure-history diversity represented.

CD8 naive samples were obtained by positive selection for CCR7 among CD45RO-negative cells, yielding a CD45RA+CCR7+ population from which TemRA cells were excluded. Healthy HIV-negative adults with no recently reported acute infections or vaccinations were included as donors. Only Caucasian adults living in Nashville, Tennessee, USA were represented among the donors. Blood was obtained by leukapheresis, after which PBMCs were separated by Ficoll-Histopaque density gradient centrifugation and cryopreserved in liquid nitrogen vapor phase. Purity and quantity of every magnetically sorted T cell population were checked by analytical flow cytometry. From each sorted fraction, genomic DNA was isolated and quantified by UV absorbance on a Nanodrop 2000c. At the junction V is shortened by 8 bases and J by 0 bases; bases outside the gene matches: 4. From cysteine to phenylalanine, the CDR3 is 13 amino acids long. Only the CDR3 portion is preserved as DNA: 39 bases, with reading frame beginning at the first base. The germline V gene (reference sequence) provides CDR1 LNHDA and CDR2 SQIVND.

Regarding this clone: No antigen is known for it. Per-base quality was not reported, and no clone a single base away is much larger than it.

TCR CDR3 regions were amplified from genomic DNA by multiplex PCR using the deep immunoSEQ assay. Extracted genomic DNA from each cell subset was spread evenly across all wells of several immunoSEQ 96-well plates, with each plate serving as a replicate. For sorted subsets, approximately 200 ng of genomic DNA, equivalent to some 30,000 T cell genomes, went into each replicate PCR. The purified libraries were quantified using a Qubit 3.0 fluorometer, sized with a Bioanalyzer 2100, and then quantified again using the KAPA Library Quantification kit. Each immunoSEQ 96-well plate was sequenced on its own single-read 150-cycle Illumina NextSeq 550 flow cell. Concerning the study's data processing: Because the immunoSEQ output included only junctional sequences and no quality scores, the filtering could not be the same as the filtering used for full-length reads. To assign V/J genes and CDR3, sequences were annotated using PyIR, a Python wrapper for IgBLAST v1.9, with IMGT germline references. Reads were filtered out if the reads had weak V/J assignments (E-value above 1e-6), no CDR3, stop codons, out-of-frame junctions, or ambiguous translated residues. V3J clonotypes were defined by identical inferred V gene, J gene, and CDR3 amino acid sequence. To compute the percentage overlap between repertoires, the number of shared unique clonotypes was divided by the size of the smaller repertoire. RTK rarefaction, the Chao1 estimator, and Recon v2.1 estimates of unobserved clonotypes were used to assess repertoire richness. OLGA was used to compute generation probabilities for all TCRbeta clonotypes that the gDNA method yielded from a few donors. The immuneACCESS repertoire file appears here via TCRdb, limited to in-frame rearrangements. These files lack a portion of the clones; in checked studies, under half of the deficit traces to unresolved V genes, and the cause of the others is not known. That table supplies the V and J calls and clone size; D and trimming were determined from the DNA. This sample has more than 2 million clones in its table, and 93% of those were observed once. The ten largest clones capture more than 1.5% of the sample.

The V and J genes are TRBV19 and TRBJ2-7; TRBD1 lines up with 7 middle nucleotides. This receptor was obtained from a man younger than 35 in good health. Some clones in this sample may be carry-over from other donors' samples. The sequenced sample consisted of naive CD8+ T cells from PBMCs. This specimen's cell subset or site label, interpreted: CD45RA+CCR7+. CDR3 sequence: CASANRGSYEQYF. At the DNA level, the sequence is TGTGCCAGTGCAAACAGGGGCTCCTACGAGCAGTACTTC.